The 24 T cell receptor beta chains below come from one sample, sequenced in a study of shared T cell receptors in the human thymus. TCRdb's copy holds only in-frame clones and misses some; the assay was immunoSEQ multiplex PCR. This sample has about 660,000 clones, with approximately 87% found just once. These records were also assigned to another study, of human thymus T cells.

Sequenced: thymocytes. The receptors derive from a boy less than two years old with a congenital heart defect.

The chain combines TRBV4-3 with TRBJ1-4; no clear D gene. Trimming cost V 1 base and J 5 bases, with 14 bases left between them. CDR1 is LGHNA, CDR2 YSLEER, per germline. The CDR3 has 16 amino acids. DNA for the CDR3: TGCGCCAGCAGCCAAGTCCCCCCCCAGGCGAATGAAAAACTGTTTTTT. It yields the protein CASSQVPPQANEKLFF.

There are a few counts of this clone. This sequence joins TRBV2 and TRBJ2-1, with TRBD1 matching over 9 bases. V lost 10 bases and J lost 6; bases outside the gene matches: 4. The germline CDR1 and CDR2 sequences are SNHLY and FYNNEI. CDR3 length: 12 residues. The CDR3 DNA follows: TGTGCCACCTGGACAGGGGCCAATGAGCAGTTCTTC. Translated, it gives CATWTGANEQFF.

The J gene is TRBJ1-1, the V gene TRBV29-1; 8 bases line up with TRBD1. The CDR3 length is 15 residues. Germline V CDR1 and CDR2: SQVTM, ANQGSEA. Losses at the gene ends were 0 bases for V and 4 bases for J; bases not matched to a gene: 7. CDR3 residues: CSVEDGDRYITEAFF. Here the CDR3 DNA reads TGCAGCGTTGAAGATGGGGACAGGTATATCACTGAAGCTTTCTTT.

The chain joins TRBV7-2 to TRBJ2-2, with TRBD1 matching 8 bases. In germline, CDR1 is SGHTA, CDR2 FQGNSA. This CDR3 is 18 amino acids long. The junction had 16 bases not matched to a gene; V was cut back by 4 bases and J by 6 bases. CDR3 nucleotide sequence: TGTGCCAGCAGCTCCCCCGGGCCCCAGGGGGCGATTTCCGGGGAGCTGTTTTTT. The encoded protein is CASSSPGPQGAISGELFF.

The chain recombines TRBV28 with TRBJ2-3; D possibly corresponds to TRBD1 (6 bases). The CDR3 is made up of 16 amino acids. Looked up from germline, CDR1 is MDHEN and CDR2 is SYDVKM. Trimming removed 3 bases at V and 2 bases at J, with 15 bases between. CDR3 sequence (DNA): TGTGCCAGCAGTTTTCCCACAGGGTTGTACACAGATACGCAGTATTTT. Translation gives CASSFPTGLYTDTQYF.

This clone was seen only once. The V and J genes are TRBV28 and TRBJ2-3; possible D gene TRBD2, 5 bases. The CDR3 has 14 amino acids. Trimming removed 3 bases from V and 5 bases from J, with 12 bases in between. Germline V lookup: CDR1 MDHEN, CDR2 SYDVKM. This CDR3 is CASSFRVRGDTQYF. The CDR3 DNA sequence: TGTGCCAGCAGTTTTCGGGTCCGGGGAGATACGCAGTATTTT.

The chain combines TRBV5-1 with TRBJ1-4; 7 bases line up with TRBD1. The germline CDR1 and CDR2 sequences are SGHRS and YFSETQ. The ends lost 0 bases at V and 1 base at J; junction bases unmatched: 6. There are 17 residues in the CDR3. CDR3 in amino acids: CASSLGTGIGTNEKLFF. CDR3 DNA: TGCGCCAGCAGCTTGGGGACAGGTATTGGAACTAATGAAAAACTGTTTTTT.

The chain employs TRBV30 and TRBJ1-1; TRBD1 matches 7 bases. The CDR3 extends over 14 amino acids. The germline V gene has CDR1 GTSNPN and CDR2 SVGIG (reference sequence). After removal of 3 bases from V and 1 base from J, the junction contained 5 bases not matched to a gene. The CDR3 DNA is TGTGCCTGGAGCTCGGGGACAGCGAACACTGAAGCTTTCTTT. This encodes CAWSSGTANTEAFF.

The chain has TRBV29-1 and TRBJ2-3; TRBD2 matches 8 bases. Germline CDR1 reads SQVTM; CDR2 reads ANQGSEA. The CDR3 extends over 14 amino acids. V shed 7 bases and J 6 bases; nucleotides not matched to a gene: 12. CDR3 coding DNA: TGCAGCGCTTCAAAGGAGCGGGAGCCCGATACGCAGTATTTT. Translated: CSASKEREPDTQYF.

V is TRBV9 and J is TRBJ2-5, with TRBD1 identical over 8 bases. The CDR3 spans 17 residues. Trimming removed 3 bases from V and 3 bases from J; junction bases left unmatched: 13. Germline CDR1 reads SGDLS; CDR2 reads YYNGEE. In DNA, the CDR3 is TGTGCCAGCAGCGCTTCAGCCAGGGGGCCACATGAAGAGACCCAGTACTTC. This gives the protein CASSASARGPHEETQYF.

The chain recombines TRBV7-6 with TRBJ2-5; the D is unclear. V was trimmed by 3 bases and J by 0 bases, leaving 8 bases between them. The CDR3 covers 14 residues. The V gene's germline CDR1 is SGHVS and CDR2 FNYEAQ. In DNA form, the CDR3 reads TGTGCCAGCAGCTTTGCGGAGTACCAAGAGACCCAGTACTTC. Translating gives CASSFAEYQETQYF. Full variable domain (outside the CDR3, taken from reference TRBV7-6 and TRBJ2-5): GAGVSQSPRYKVTKRGQDVALRCDPISGHVSLYWYRQALGQGPEFLTYFNYEAQQDKSGLPNDRFSAERPEGSISTLTIQRTEQRDSAMYRCASSFAEYQETQYFGPGTRLLVL.

This chain uses TRBV28 with TRBJ2-1, with 8 bases fitting TRBD2. J lost 4 bases, V lost 8 bases, and 4 bases had no gene match. CDR1 and CDR2 (germline): MDHEN, SYDVKM. CDR3 length: 13 amino acids. CDR3 loop: CASLAGSYNEQFF. The CDR3 bases are TGTGCCAGCCTAGCGGGCTCTTACAATGAGCAGTTCTTC.

This sequence joins TRBV5-1 and TRBJ2-1, with D unresolved. From germline, CDR1 is SGHRS and CDR2 YFSETQ. Deletions cut 4 bases from V and 0 bases from J, with 11 bases between. The CDR3 consists of 15 residues. The CDR3 spells CASSGALSSYNEQFF. In nucleotides, the CDR3 is TGCGCCAGCAGCGGAGCTTTAAGCTCCTACAATGAGCAGTTCTTC. The full variable domain, in which reference TRBV5-1 and TRBJ2-1 provide the parts outside the CDR3, is KAGVTQTPRYLIKTRGQQVTLSCSPISGHRSVSWYQQTPGQGLQFLFEYFSETQRNKGNFPGRFSGRQFSNSRSEMNVSTLELGDSALYLCASSGALSSYNEQFFGPGTRLTVL.

This sequence joins TRBV7-9 and TRBJ2-7; maybe TRBD1 (5 bases). Trimming shortened V by 6 bases and J by 2 bases, and 14 bases separated the two germline ends. The germline V gene encodes CDR1 SEHNR and CDR2 FQNEAQ (reference sequence). The CDR3 loop spans 14 amino acids. Written as DNA, the CDR3 is TGTGCCAGCAGTCCTAGGACACAAACCTACGAGCAGTACTTC. Protein: CASSPRTQTYEQYF.

This clone occurred once. The chain couples TRBV7-6 to TRBJ2-1; TRBD2 aligns across 7 bases. CDR3 length: 17 residues. Germline V gives CDR1 SGHVS, CDR2 FNYEAQ. V was pared by 1 base and J by 4 bases, with 10 bases of the junction left unmatched. The CDR3 DNA follows: TGTGCCAGCAGCTTAGTTTTTCAGCGGGATGAATACAATGAGCAGTTCTTC. This encodes CASSLVFQRDEYNEQFF.

The J gene is TRBJ1-4, the V gene TRBV6-5; 8 bases map to TRBD1. V lost 6 bases, J lost 4 bases, and 7 bases stayed unmatched. The CDR3 is 15 residues long. Germline CDR1 is MNHEY and CDR2 is SVGAGI. The CDR3 nucleotides read TGTGCCAGCAGGACCCGGACAGGGCTTAATGAAAAACTGTTTTTT. As protein: CASRTRTGLNEKLFF.

The V call is TRBV2, the J call TRBJ1-2, with 7 bases identical to TRBD1. V trimming: 2 bases; J trimming: 9 bases; junction bases outside the gene matches: 6. CDR1 is SNHLY, CDR2 FYNNEI, per germline. The CDR3 has 13 amino acids. Written as DNA, the CDR3 is TGTGCCAGCAGTGAAAGTACAGGGGATCGCTACACCTTC. Residues: CASSESTGDRYTF.

This clone was detected only once. The chain links TRBV9 to TRBJ2-6, with TRBD1 identical over 8 bases. Germline assignment: CDR1 SGDLS and CDR2 YYNGEE. After removal of 4 bases from V and 0 bases from J, the junction contained 9 bases not matched to a gene. This CDR3 is built from 18 residues. CDR3 coding DNA: TGTGCCAGCAGCCCCAGGGGACAGGCCTTCTCTGGGGCCAACGTCCTGACTTTC. Translation: CASSPRGQAFSGANVLTF.

The chain has TRBV2 and TRBJ1-1, with D hard to call. Trimming cost V 6 bases and J 3 bases, with 11 bases left between them. The CDR3 loop spans 13 amino acids. Germline CDR1 SNHLY, CDR2 FYNNEI. CDR3 in amino acids: CASRVDSYTEAFF. CDR3 coding DNA: TGTGCCAGCAGAGTTGACTCCTACACTGAAGCTTTCTTT.

The chain joins TRBV15 to TRBJ1-5; the match to TRBD1 covers 9 bases. Germline CDR1 LNHNV, CDR2 YYDKDF (reference sequence). The V gene end was trimmed by 0 bases and the J gene end by 0 bases; junction bases not matched to a gene: 9. The CDR3 consists of 19 residues. The CDR3 loop is CATSREPGQGSYSNQPQHF. The CDR3 DNA reads TGTGCCACCAGCAGAGAGCCGGGACAGGGATCCTATAGCAATCAGCCCCAGCATTTT.

This clone was found a few times. The V and J genes are TRBV10-3 and TRBJ1-3, with TRBD1 identical over 11 bases. From germline, CDR1 is ENHRY and CDR2 SYGVKD. The J segment lost 3 bases and the V segment lost 5 bases, leaving 3 bases of the junction unmatched. This CDR3 comprises 15 residues. The CDR3 loop is CAISWDRGFGNTIYF. CDR3 bases: TGTGCCATCAGTTGGGACAGGGGGTTTGGAAACACCATATATTTT.

Here the CDR3 reads CASSNESRDRENSPLHF. The CDR3 nucleotides read TGTGCCAGTAGTAACGAAAGCCGGGACAGGGAAAATTCACCCCTCCACTTT. V is TRBV19 and J is TRBJ1-6; 9 nucleotides align to TRBD1. CDR3 length: 17 amino acids. Germline lookup yields CDR1 LNHDA and CDR2 SQIVND (reference sequence). Unmatched junction bases numbered 11, after V lost 4 bases and J lost 7 bases.

The CDR3 DNA reads as TGCGCCAGCAGCCAAGAAGACAGGACAGGGTTTCCTAGGGGGCAGCCCCAGCATTTT. Its protein is CASSQEDRTGFPRGQPQHF. The rearrangement joins TRBV4-1 to TRBJ1-5; 8 nucleotides line up with TRBD1. Germline assignment: CDR1 MGHRA and CDR2 YSYEKL. V trimming: 0 bases; J trimming: 7 bases; junction bases outside the gene matches: 17. The CDR3 runs to 19 residues.

This sequence joins TRBV2 and TRBJ1-3; no clear D gene. In germline, CDR1 is SNHLY, CDR2 FYNNEI. Deletions cut 6 bases from V and 2 bases from J, with 17 bases between. CDR3 size: 16 residues. The CDR3 here is CASRWPGRKAGNTIYF. The CDR3 nucleotides are TGTGCCAGCAGGTGGCCTGGTCGTAAAGCTGGAAACACCATATATTTT.